This T cell receptor beta chain emerged from a study of blood T cell dynamics during melanoma immunotherapy. Time point here: week 3, after first cycle of checkpoint inhibitor. Repertoires were generated with immunoSEQ multiplex PCR, while TCRdb's copy carries only in-frame clones and drops some. The sample has 15,000 to 20,000 clones, over 90% seen once; the top ten hold about 0.2%. The V end lost 1 base, the J end lost 5 bases, and 9 bases lay between the germline ends. The CDR3 runs to 14 residues. The germline V gene has CDR1 SGHVS and CDR2 FQNEAQ. The V call is TRBV7-8, the J call TRBJ2-1; D call uncertain. This sequence originates from a human donor with melanoma. Material: effector memory CD8+ T cells from blood, obtained from a patient treated with checkpoint blockade. CDR3 coding DNA: TGTGCCAGCAGCTTAGAGGGTCCCCACAATGAGCAGTTCTTC. Translation gives CASSLEGPHNEQFF.